These T cell receptor beta chains were read from a single sample in a study of T cell repertoires in cytomegalovirus infection. TCRdb independently ran MiXCR on the reads; one entry per CDR3 protein. This table holds around 320,000 distinct CDR3 sequences, more than 8% found once. Material: PBMCs. Every receptor here comes from a human donor in good health (CMV status not recorded). Some clones in this sample may be carry-over from other donors' samples. Each CDR3 is given with its conserved first and last residue. Each record gives: CDR3 protein, CDR3 DNA, V gene, D gene, clone size, CDR3 length, J gene. A D gene is named only where the DNA matches it firmly. Not every row has a clone size; where given, it reads once, few, many or a size class.

CDR3 protein: CAIAERDLETQYF; CDR3 DNA: TGTGCCATCGCCGAGAGGGACTTAGAGACCCAGTACTTC; V gene: TRBV10-3; D gene: .; clone size: few; CDR3 length: 13; J gene: TRBJ2-5
CDR3 protein: CATSVGPDYGYTF; CDR3 DNA: TGTGCCACCAGTGTAGGACCTGACTATGGCTACACCTTC; V gene: TRBV24-1; D gene: .; clone size: .; CDR3 length: 13; J gene: TRBJ1-2
CDR3 protein: CASDPPPTTPDFDNEQFF; CDR3 DNA: TGTGCCAGTGACCCCCCACCCACGACTCCTGACTTTGACAATGAGCAGTTCTTC; V gene: TRBV7-9; D gene: .; clone size: few; CDR3 length: 18; J gene: TRBJ2-1
CDR3 protein: CDSTLLGQGAHEQYF; CDR3 DNA: TGTGACAGCACCCTATTGGGACAGGGGGCTCACGAGCAGTACTTC; V gene: TRBV28; D gene: TRBD1; clone size: .; CDR3 length: 15; J gene: TRBJ2-7
CDR3 protein: CASRPTRTPWPQHF; CDR3 DNA: TGTGCCAGCAGGCCTACTCGGACTCCCTGGCCCCAGCATTTT; V gene: TRBV28; D gene: .; clone size: few; CDR3 length: 14; J gene: TRBJ1-5
CDR3 protein: CATGLAVQDTQYF; CDR3 DNA: TGTGCCACCGGACTAGCGGTGCAGGATACGCAGTATTTT; V gene: TRBV19; D gene: TRBD2; clone size: .; CDR3 length: 13; J gene: TRBJ2-3
CDR3 protein: CASRHAGTVNTEAFF; CDR3 DNA: TGTGCCAGTAGACATGCCGGGACGGTGAACACTGAAGCTTTCTTT; V gene: TRBV19; D gene: .; clone size: few; CDR3 length: 15; J gene: TRBJ1-1
CDR3 protein: CASSLRTGGDVYEQYF; CDR3 DNA: TGTGCCAGCAGCTTACGGACCGGGGGGGATGTATACGAGCAGTACTTC; V gene: TRBV7-2; D gene: TRBD2; clone size: many; CDR3 length: 16; J gene: TRBJ2-7
CDR3 protein: CASSPLGYSGTPSSYNEQFF; CDR3 DNA: TGCGCCAGCAGCCCCCTGGGATACAGCGGGACTCCCTCTAGCTACAATGAGCAGTTCTTC; V gene: TRBV5-1; D gene: TRBD2; clone size: .; CDR3 length: 20; J gene: TRBJ2-1
CDR3 protein: CASSSNSDYEQYF; CDR3 DNA: TGTGCCAGCAGTTCGAACAGTGACTACGAGCAGTACTTC; V gene: TRBV7-9; D gene: .; clone size: few; CDR3 length: 13; J gene: TRBJ2-7
CDR3 protein: CASSQPPGTGVRTDTQYF; CDR3 DNA: TGTGCCAGCAGCCAACCCCCGGGGACGGGGGTCCGCACAGATACGCAGTATTTT; V gene: TRBV4-2; D gene: .; clone size: few; CDR3 length: 18; J gene: TRBJ2-3
CDR3 protein: CASSFGSWEANTGELFF; CDR3 DNA: TGTGCCAGCAGCTTCGGTTCTTGGGAAGCGAACACCGGGGAGCTGTTTTTT; V gene: TRBV11-1; D gene: .; clone size: many; CDR3 length: 17; J gene: TRBJ2-2
CDR3 protein: CASSPRDSRNTEAFF; CDR3 DNA: TGTGCCAGCAGTCCTCGGGACAGTCGGAACACTGAAGCTTTCTTT; V gene: TRBV6-1; D gene: TRBD1; clone size: many; CDR3 length: 15; J gene: TRBJ1-1